This T cell receptor (beta chain) derives from a study of T cells and copy number aberrations in small-cell lung cancer. Whole-study results and caveats: Roughly 75-98% of tumor T-cell clones appeared in only one region. Versus adjacent lung, tumor T-cell richness and clonality were lower; density nonsignificantly.

As for this clone: The antigen is not known.

Each formalin-fixed paraffin-embedded tumor block contributed three regions chosen by a grid layout. Tumor regions needed an expected yield of at least 150 ng DNA. Clones were read by immunoSEQ multiplex PCR, and TCRdb kept only the in-frame ones, dropping some. This table holds about 330 clones, roughly 83% found once. This TCR was recovered from an older woman with small cell lung cancer. Sequenced input: tumor tissue.

The CDR3 bases are TGTGCCAGCAGTTACTCGGCACTCAATCAGCCCCAGCATTTT. It specifies CASSYSALNQPQHF. This sequence joins TRBV6-6 and TRBJ1-5; D remains ambiguous. The V end was cut by 0 bases, the J end by 3 bases, with 6 bases between. Germline V gene lookup returns CDR1 MNHNY and CDR2 SVGAGI (reference sequence). The CDR3 loop spans 14 amino acids.